This T cell receptor beta chain was identified during a study of T-cell memory formation after mild COVID-19. Study-wide background: Across donors, TCR clusters were largely donor specific.

This clonotype was seen a few times. TCR alpha and TCR beta cDNA libraries carrying sample barcodes and UMIs were produced by 5'RACE using constant-segment primers. TCRdb itself ran the 5' RACE reads through MiXCR, one entry per CDR3 protein. Of around 250,000 distinct CDR3 sequences in the sample, 9.4% were seen once. This CDR3 spans 16 amino acids. CDR1 and CDR2 (germline): MNHEY, SVGAGI. The J segment lost 6 bases and the V segment lost 2 bases, leaving 10 bases of the junction unmatched. Sequencing used PBMCs or a T cell subset sorted from them (not recorded which). The rearrangement uses TRBV6-5 and TRBJ2-5, with 9 bases that match TRBD2. The TCR was taken from a man younger than 30 who had mild COVID-19 (a few samples of this study predate the infection). Cell type and time point are not known. CDR3 loop: CASSYKPSGGRKTQYF. As DNA, the CDR3 is TGTGCCAGCAGTTACAAACCCAGCGGGGGGCGGAAGACCCAGTACTTC.